This T cell receptor (beta chain) appears in the sequencing data of a study of siplizumab effects on memory and regulatory T cells. Study-wide results and limits: Naive T cells looked more diverse than memory cells, and they looked like major contributors to the alloresponse. With siplizumab, mappable alloreactive CD4+ clones averaged roughly 72% Treg-derived, versus 25% to 30% in controls.

A remark on this clone: Its antigen is unidentified.

Clones were sequenced by immunoSEQ multiplex PCR, and TCRdb holds only the in-frame ones, with some missing. The table records more than 85,000 clones, more than 80% of them present only once. Trimming stripped 3 bases from V and 0 bases from J, with 13 bases between. CDR1 is MNHEY and CDR2 is SMNVEV in the germline V gene (reference sequence). The CDR3 covers 16 residues. Input material: CD4+ T cells sorted from blood. This receptor was identified in a human donor in good health. This chain links TRBV27 with TRBJ2-3, with D possibly TRBD1 on 5 matching bases. The chain's CDR3 is CASSFGASTSTDTQYF. CDR3 coding DNA: TGTGCCAGCAGTTTTGGGGCGAGTACTAGCACAGATACGCAGTATTTT.